The rows below give T cell receptor beta chains drawn from one sample of a study of CD8+CD57+ T cells in acquired aplastic anemia. TCRdb processed the reads anew with MiXCR; each CDR3 protein has one entry. The sample includes about 80,000 distinct CDR3 sequences, less than 60% seen only once; the top ten take 66%. The sequenced sample was sorted CD4+, CD8+, or CD8+CD57+ T cells (not recorded which) from PBMCs. The receptors come from a human donor in good health, serving as a control. Each CDR3 is given with its conserved first and last residue. Each record gives: D gene, V gene, J gene, clone size, CDR3 protein, CDR3 DNA. D genes are given only for firm matches. Size values are once, few and many counts, or a class for expanded clones, and some rows have none.

-	TRBV20-1	TRBJ1-5	-	CSASFGRGHGNQPQHF	TGCAGTGCCAGTTTTGGGAGGGGACATGGCAATCAGCCCCAGCATTTT
-	TRBV6-1	TRBJ1-5	-	CASRSIRVSNQPQHF	TGTGCCAGCAGATCCATCAGGGTCAGCAATCAGCCCCAGCATTTT
-	TRBV10-3	TRBJ1-2	-	CAISEANTELNYGYTF	TGTGCCATCAGTGAGGCGAATACAGAGTTAAACTATGGCTACACCTTC
-	TRBV27	TRBJ2-1	-	CASRAATGQFF	TGTGCCAGCAGGGCGGCCACTGGGCAGTTCTTC
-	TRBV27	TRBJ2-3	few	CASSLPGEVDTQYF	TGTGCCAGCAGTTTACCGGGTGAAGTGGATACGCAGTATTTT
TRBD1	TRBV6-4	TRBJ1-5	-	CASSPGQGACQPQHF	TGTGCCAGCAGCCCCGGACAGGGGGCATGTCAGCCCCAGCATTTT
TRBD1	TRBV5-1	TRBJ1-2	many	CASSLRQGVGYTF	TGCGCCAGCAGCTTGAGACAGGGGGTCGGCTACACCTTC
TRBD2	TRBV2	TRBJ2-7	-	CASSRSSGGVFYEQYF	TGTGCCAGCAGTAGGTCTAGCGGAGGCGTATTCTACGAGCAGTACTTC
-	TRBV7-3	TRBJ2-3	-	CASSISGGGIDTQYF	TGTGCCAGCAGCATCAGCGGAGGCGGGATAGATACGCAGTATTTT
-	TRBV24-1	TRBJ2-3	many	CATSDLNSSTDTQYF	TGTGCCACCAGTGATTTGAACAGTAGCACAGATACGCAGTATTTT
TRBD1	TRBV2	TRBJ1-2	-	CASIIQGAANGYTF	TGTGCCAGCATTATACAGGGGGCAGCCAATGGCTACACCTTC
TRBD2	TRBV10-3	TRBJ2-7	once	CAISELRTSGGQEQYF	TGTGCCATCAGTGAGCTCCGGACTAGCGGGGGGCAAGAGCAGTACTTC
-	TRBV10-1	TRBJ1-1	-	CASSDLLYGGTEAFF	TGTGCCAGCAGTGACCTTTTATATGGAGGTACTGAAGCTTTCTTT
TRBD1	TRBV2	TRBJ1-1	-	CASGQGESTEAFF	TGTGCCAGTGGACAGGGCGAGAGCACTGAAGCTTTCTTT
-	TRBV10-3	TRBJ2-1	many	CAISGSNEQFF	TGTGCCATCAGTGGGAGCAATGAGCAGTTCTTC
-	TRBV15	TRBJ2-5	few	CATSREGETQYF	TGTGCCACCAGCAGAGAGGGGGAGACCCAGTACTTC
-	TRBV25-1	TRBJ1-3	-	CASSVSRGDGNTIYF	TGTGCCAGCAGTGTGTCGAGGGGCGATGGAAACACCATATATTTT
-	TRBV10-2	TRBJ1-1	-	CASSQDGSGWGFETEAFF	TGCGCCAGCAGCCAAGATGGTTCAGGGTGGGGGTTTGAGACTGAAGCTTTCTTT
TRBD2	TRBV25-1	TRBJ2-3	-	CASSATSGAGVSDTQYF	TGTGCCAGCAGTGCCACCAGCGGGGCGGGAGTATCGGATACGCAGTATTTT
-	TRBV12-5	TRBJ2-7	once	CASGLTSRTPWDF	TGTGCTAGTGGCCTAACTAGCAGGACCCCCTGGGACTTC
-	TRBV5-1	TRBJ1-1	many	CASSLFDGNTEAFF	TGCGCCAGCAGCTTGTTTGATGGGAACACTGAAGCTTTCTTT
-	TRBV15	TRBJ1-1	-	CATRAGSAGMGTEAFF	TGTGCCACCAGGGCAGGTTCGGCAGGGATGGGCACTGAAGCTTTCTTT
TRBD1	TRBV2	TRBJ2-2	-	CASSYSSDRAGELFF	TGTGCCAGCAGTTACTCTAGTGACAGGGCCGGGGAGCTGTTTTTT
TRBD2	TRBV25-1	TRBJ2-3	few	CASRSGRFQLAGTSTDTQYF	TGTGCCAGCAGAAGTGGCAGATTCCAACTAGCGGGAACTAGCACAGATACGCAGTATTTT
-	TRBV10-3	TRBJ2-7	many	CAISALEGGFEQYF	TGTGCCATCAGTGCGTTGGAAGGGGGGTTCGAGCAGTACTTC
-	TRBV5-1	TRBJ2-5	many	CASKGETQYF	TGCGCCAGCAAGGGGGAGACCCAGTACTTC
-	TRBV7-8	TRBJ1-2	-	CASSLRIANYGYTF	TGTGCCAGCAGCTTGCGAATAGCTAACTATGGCTACACCTTC
-	TRBV7-6	TRBJ1-1	-	CASSLLRNTEAFF	TGTGCCAGCAGCTTACTCAGGAACACTGAAGCTTTCTTT
-	TRBV27	TRBJ1-3	-	CASSSTVGGFTGNTIYF	TGTGCCAGCAGTTCCACCGTGGGGGGGTTCACTGGAAACACCATATATTTT
-	TRBV19	TRBJ1-2	many	CASSPGVTDGYTF	TGTGCCAGTAGCCCAGGGGTTACGGACGGCTACACCTTC
-	TRBV24-1	TRBJ1-1	many	CATETGTEAFF	TGTGCCACTGAGACCGGCACTGAAGCTTTCTTT
-	TRBV27	TRBJ2-7	few	CASITRGQGTSYEQYF	TGTGCCAGCATCACACGGGGTCAGGGGACCTCCTACGAGCAGTACTTC
-	TRBV20-1	TRBJ2-3	many	CSARDVHRSTDTQYF	TGCAGTGCTAGAGACGTCCACCGAAGCACAGATACGCAGTATTTT
TRBD1	TRBV19	TRBJ1-2	-	CASSPGGFDYGYTF	TGTGCCAGCAGCCCAGGGGGCTTTGACTATGGCTACACCTTC
TRBD2	TRBV5-1	TRBJ2-1	many	CASSLEAGGPNEQFF	TGCGCCAGCAGCTTGGAGGCGGGGGGGCCGAATGAGCAGTTCTTC
-	TRBV19	TRBJ2-3	many	CASSIGEAGTDTQYF	TGTGCCAGTAGTATAGGGGAGGCGGGCACAGATACGCAGTATTTT
-	TRBV25-1	TRBJ1-6	-	CASSVTATWNSPLHF	TGTGCCAGCAGTGTTACGGCAACGTGGAATTCACCCCTCCACTTT
-	TRBV12-3/TRBV12-4	TRBJ1-2	-	CASSWGSWYGYTF	TGTGCCAGCAGTTGGGGGTCATGGTATGGCTACACCTTC
-	TRBV6-1	TRBJ1-2	-	CASSDTGSYGYTF	TGTGCCAGCAGCGATACAGGGTCCTATGGCTACACCTTC
-	TRBV5-6	TRBJ1-1	-	CASSFGGHSEAFF	TGTGCCAGCAGCTTCGGGGGGCATAGTGAAGCTTTCTTT
-	TRBV11-1	TRBJ1-2	few	CASSLGPRDIYGYTF	TGTGCCAGCAGCTTAGGGCCACGGGACATCTATGGCTACACCTTC
-	TRBV27	TRBJ1-1	few	CASSPWSGTEAFF	TGTGCCAGCAGTCCTTGGTCGGGGACTGAAGCTTTCTTT
TRBD2	TRBV10-3	TRBJ2-7	-	CALGLAGDLSYEQYF	TGTGCCCTAGGACTAGCGGGGGACCTTTCCTACGAGCAGTACTTC
-	TRBV19	TRBJ1-5	many	CASSPLSVVEDQPQHF	TGTGCCAGTAGTCCCCTGTCGGTCGTAGAGGATCAGCCCCAGCATTTT
-	TRBV15	TRBJ1-2	-	CATSREFLGGRNYGYTF	TGTGCCACCAGCAGAGAGTTTCTTGGGGGGAGGAACTATGGCTACACCTTC
TRBD2	TRBV29-1	TRBJ2-7	once	CSVEVSGSAGYEQYF	TGCAGCGTTGAGGTGAGCGGGAGCGCTGGGTACGAGCAGTACTTC